The T cell receptor beta chain described here comes from a study of T cell repertoires in cytomegalovirus infection (dated by TCRdb to about 2019). Notes on the research overall: Alongside well-studied HLA-B-restricted epitopes, the peptide stimulations were aimed at recently identified HLA-C-restricted CMV epitopes, whose presentation resists viral immunomodulation. The HLA type of each donor mattered for the analysis, because public TCR beta signatures pointed to carriage of CMV infection along with the matching HLA type.

Remarks on this clonotype: What this receptor recognizes is not known. Nothing much larger sits one base from this clone, and base qualities are not available.

CDR1 MNHEY and CDR2 SMNVEV are derived from the germline V gene (reference sequence). The CDR3 sequence holds 12 residues, the cysteine and phenylalanine included. Left in the record is the CDR3 DNA by itself, 36 bases read in frame from the first base. The germline ends are 13 bases apart after V is trimmed by 6 bases and J by 8 bases. The sequencer was an Illumina HiSeq 1500. Clones were called with MiXCR by TCRdb after fastp trimmed the public reads at Q25, and only in-frame beta chains were retained. Identical CDR3 proteins give one entry, which carries the most common genes and DNA. Across this sample there are fewer than 130,000 distinct CDR3 sequences, with around 40% seen only once. The ten largest clones add up to about 76% of the sample. Interpreted using the paper, the treatment or condition label stands for: in vitro stimulation with specific CMV peptide epitopes to enrich CMV-specific T cells.

Overall results and qualifications from the work: The ex vivo response was dominated by HLA-C-restricted CMV-specific TCR beta clonotypes, which also provided the single most frequent clonotype in two of eight donors. In both this cohort and an independent roughly 350-donor cohort, the cumulative frequency of public TCR beta family members distinguished carriers of CMV infection plus the relevant HLA type.

The TCR was taken from a human donor in good health (CMV status not recorded). Some clones in this sample may be carry-over from other donors' samples. Sequencing was performed on CD8+ T cells from cultured PBMCs, taken from culture after CMV antigen stimulation. The chain was built from TRBV27 and TRBJ2-5; a confident D gene designation cannot be given. CDR3 region: CASSPNPQTQYF. In nucleotides, the sequence is TGTGCCAGCAGCCCAAACCCCCAAACCCAGTACTTC.